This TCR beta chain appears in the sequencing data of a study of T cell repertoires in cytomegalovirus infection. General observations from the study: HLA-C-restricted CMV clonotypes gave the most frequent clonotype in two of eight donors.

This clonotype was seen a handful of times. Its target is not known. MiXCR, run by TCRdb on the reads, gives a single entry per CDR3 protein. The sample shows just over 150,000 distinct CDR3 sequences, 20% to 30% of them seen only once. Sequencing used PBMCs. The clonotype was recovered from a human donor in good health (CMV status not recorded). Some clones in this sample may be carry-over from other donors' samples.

The CDR3 DNA reads TGTGCCTGGACCCCGGTGAGCTCCTACAATGAGCAGTTCTTC. This encodes CAWTPVSSYNEQFF. The V gene is TRBV30, the J gene TRBJ2-1; D gene ambiguous. CDR3 length: 14 amino acids. CDR1 is GTSNPN, CDR2 SVGIG, per germline (reference sequence). V lost 4 bases to trimming and J lost 0 bases, with 10 bases between them. Full variable domain (remainder filled in from reference TRBV30 and TRBJ2-1): SQTIHQWPATLVQPVGSPLSLECTVEGTSNPNLYWYRQAAGRGLQLLFYSVGIGQISSEVPQNLSASRPQDRQFILSSKKLLLSDSGFYLCAWTPVSSYNEQFFGPGTRLTVL.